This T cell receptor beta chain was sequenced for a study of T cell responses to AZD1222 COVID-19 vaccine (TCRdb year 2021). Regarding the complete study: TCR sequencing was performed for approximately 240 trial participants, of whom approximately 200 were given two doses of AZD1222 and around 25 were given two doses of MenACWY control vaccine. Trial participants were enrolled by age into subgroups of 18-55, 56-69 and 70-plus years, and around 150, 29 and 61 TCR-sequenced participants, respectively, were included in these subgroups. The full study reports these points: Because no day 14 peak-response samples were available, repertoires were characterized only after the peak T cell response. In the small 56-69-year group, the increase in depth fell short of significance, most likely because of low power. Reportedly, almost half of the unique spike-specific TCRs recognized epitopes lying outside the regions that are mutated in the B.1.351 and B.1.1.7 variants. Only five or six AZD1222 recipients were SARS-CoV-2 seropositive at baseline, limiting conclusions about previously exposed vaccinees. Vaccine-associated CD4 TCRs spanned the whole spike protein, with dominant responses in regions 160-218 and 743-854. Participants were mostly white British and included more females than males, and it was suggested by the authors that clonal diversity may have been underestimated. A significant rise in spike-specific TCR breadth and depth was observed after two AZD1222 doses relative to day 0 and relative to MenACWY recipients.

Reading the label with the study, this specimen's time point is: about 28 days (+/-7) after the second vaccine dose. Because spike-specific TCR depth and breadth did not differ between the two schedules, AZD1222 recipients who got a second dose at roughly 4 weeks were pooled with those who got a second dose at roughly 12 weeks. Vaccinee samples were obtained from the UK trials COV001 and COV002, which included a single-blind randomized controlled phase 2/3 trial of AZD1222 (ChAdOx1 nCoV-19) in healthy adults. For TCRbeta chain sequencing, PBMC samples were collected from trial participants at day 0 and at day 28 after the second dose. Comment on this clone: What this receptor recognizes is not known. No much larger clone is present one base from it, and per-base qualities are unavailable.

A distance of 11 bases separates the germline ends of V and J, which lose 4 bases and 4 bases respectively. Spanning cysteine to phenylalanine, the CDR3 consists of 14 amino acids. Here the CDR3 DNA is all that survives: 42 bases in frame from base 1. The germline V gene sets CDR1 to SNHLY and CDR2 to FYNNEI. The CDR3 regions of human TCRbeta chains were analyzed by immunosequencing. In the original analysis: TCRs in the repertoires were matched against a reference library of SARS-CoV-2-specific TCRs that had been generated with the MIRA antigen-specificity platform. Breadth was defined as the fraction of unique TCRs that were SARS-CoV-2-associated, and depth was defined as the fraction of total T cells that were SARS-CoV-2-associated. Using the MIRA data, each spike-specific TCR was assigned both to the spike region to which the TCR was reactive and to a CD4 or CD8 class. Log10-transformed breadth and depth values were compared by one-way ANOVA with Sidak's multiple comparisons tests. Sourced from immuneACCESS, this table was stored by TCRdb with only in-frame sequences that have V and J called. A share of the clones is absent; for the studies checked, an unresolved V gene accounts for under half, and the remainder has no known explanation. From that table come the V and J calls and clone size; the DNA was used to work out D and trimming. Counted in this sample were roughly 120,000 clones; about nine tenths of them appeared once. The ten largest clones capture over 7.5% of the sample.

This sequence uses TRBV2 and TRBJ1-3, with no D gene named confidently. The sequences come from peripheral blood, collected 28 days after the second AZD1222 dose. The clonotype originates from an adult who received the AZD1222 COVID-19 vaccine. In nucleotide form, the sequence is TGTGCCAGCAGTGTCAGCCTGGGCGGAAACACCATATATTTT. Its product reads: CASSVSLGGNTIYF.